This paragraph covers one T cell receptor beta chain sequence. Its antigen is unknown. The method was immunoSEQ multiplex PCR; TCRdb's version includes in-frame clones alone and lacks a portion of them. The sample carries about 140,000 clones, about 90% recorded once. These data are taken from a study of T cell responses to AZD1222 COVID-19 vaccine. Study-wide findings and caveats: Clonal diversity was possibly underestimated, and the donors were mostly white British, with more females. Only 5 or 6 people who got AZD1222 tested seropositive at baseline.

This receptor was identified in an adult who received the MenACWY meningococcal vaccine as a control. The source was peripheral blood, collected 28 days after the second dose of the MenACWY control vaccine.

The DNA of the CDR3 is TGCGCCAGCAGCTTGGCAACAGGGATTCAGCCCCAGCATTTT. Protein sequence: CASSLATGIQPQHF. This chain uses TRBV5-1 with TRBJ1-5, with D maybe TRBD1 (6 bases). Germline V gene lookup returns CDR1 SGHRS and CDR2 YFSETQ. V was pared by 0 bases and J by 6 bases, with 10 bases between. The CDR3 extends over 14 amino acids. Filled out from reference TRBV5-1 and TRBJ1-5, the complete variable domain reads KAGVTQTPRYLIKTRGQQVTLSCSPISGHRSVSWYQQTPGQGLQFLFEYFSETQRNKGNFPGRFSGRQFSNSRSEMNVSTLELGDSALYLCASSLATGIQPQHFGDGTRLSIL.